These 29 T cell receptor beta chains originate from one sample sequenced in a study of blood T cell repertoires in COVID-19. Libraries were prepared by immunoSEQ multiplex PCR; TCRdb keeps only in-frame clonotypes and omits some of them. The sample includes about 150,000 clones, around four fifths of them seen just once. Material for sequencing was peripheral blood. The receptors were sampled from a woman aged 35 to 49 with active or convalescent COVID-19.

The genes are TRBV19 and TRBJ2-2; TRBD2 matches 10 bases. The CDR3 consists of 15 residues. The J segment lost 6 bases and the V segment lost 4 bases, leaving 5 bases of the junction unmatched. Germline V gene sequence: CDR1 LNHDA, CDR2 SQIVND (reference sequence). The CDR3 DNA reads as TGTGCCAGTAGTAGGGCTAGCGGGAGCCCCGGGGAGCTGTTTTTT. Translation: CASSRASGSPGELFF.

This clone showed up just once. V gene TRBV27 combines with J gene TRBJ2-1, with 9 bases that match TRBD2. CDR3 length: 15 residues. J was trimmed by 7 bases and V by 3 bases; bases with no gene match: 7. Germline V gives CDR1 MNHEY, CDR2 SMNVEV (reference sequence). CDR3 sequence: CASSLGGGAWNEQFF. CDR3 nucleotide sequence: TGTGCCAGCAGTTTGGGCGGGGGGGCCTGGAATGAGCAGTTCTTC.

This sequence joins TRBV10-3 and TRBJ1-1; D not certain. This CDR3 spans 13 amino acids. V was trimmed by 0 bases and J by 8 bases, leaving 10 bases between them. Per germline, CDR1 ENHRY and CDR2 SYGVKD. The CDR3, as DNA: TGTGCCATCAGTGAGTCTCGGAGGACGGAAGCTTTCTTT. Protein sequence: CAISESRRTEAFF.

This clone has ten or more counts. The V gene is TRBV10-3, the J gene TRBJ1-2; D gene uncertain. V was cut by 8 bases and J by 2 bases, with 9 bases left in between. Germline V gives CDR1 ENHRY, CDR2 SYGVKD. The CDR3 is 12 residues long. The CDR3 is CAISRANYGYTF. In DNA form, the CDR3 reads TGTGCCATCTCGAGGGCGAACTATGGCTACACCTTC.

This clone has just a few counts. The genes are TRBV6-1 and TRBJ1-3, with a possible D match to TRBD1 (5 bases). The germline gives CDR1 MNHNS, CDR2 SASEGT. V lost 1 base and J 0 bases, leaving 10 bases between the germline ends. The CDR3 length is 16 residues. As DNA, the CDR3 is TGTGCCAGCAGTGAAGGCAGGGCGAGCTCTGGAAACACCATATATTTT. It specifies CASSEGRASSGNTIYF.

The rearrangement uses TRBV28 and TRBJ2-6; possible D gene TRBD2, 5 bases. V was clipped by 6 bases and J by 4 bases, with 16 bases between them. The CDR3 contains 16 residues. Germline assignment: CDR1 MDHEN and CDR2 SYDVKM. This CDR3 reads CASSPSQTGGANVLTF. CDR3 DNA: TGTGCCAGCAGCCCGTCACAGACGGGAGGGGCCAACGTCCTGACTTTC.

The rearrangement links TRBV4-1 to TRBJ2-1; 10 nucleotides match TRBD2. The CDR3 contains 16 residues. V gave up 1 base and J gave up 8 bases; unmatched junction bases: 8. Looked up from germline, CDR1 is MGHRA and CDR2 is YSYEKL. CDR3 bases: TGCGCCAGCAGCCAAGTTCCCACTAGCGGGAACGATGAGCAGTTCTTC. Its translation is CASSQVPTSGNDEQFF.

This rearrangement joins TRBV27 to TRBJ2-7, with D perhaps TRBD1 (5 bases). Germline assignment: CDR1 MNHEY and CDR2 SMNVEV (reference sequence). Trimming shortened V by 8 bases and J by 4 bases, and 12 bases separated the two germline ends. This CDR3 region has 12 residues. CDR3 protein: CASSPQGYEQYF. The DNA of the CDR3 is TGTGCCAGCTCCCCCCAGGGTTACGAGCAGTACTTC.

The CDR3 protein is CASTPGGVNGYTF. CDR3 in DNA: TGTGCCAGCACCCCCGGCGGCGTAAATGGCTACACCTTC. The chain recombines TRBV28 with TRBJ1-2, with D unclear. The length of the CDR3 is 13 residues. V shed 7 bases and J shed 6 bases, with 15 bases lying between them. Germline assignment: CDR1 MDHEN and CDR2 SYDVKM.

This chain links TRBV21-1 with TRBJ2-5; the table's D call, TRBD1, was not checked against the DNA. TRBV21-1 is a pseudogene locus. This CDR3 has 15 residues. Here the CDR3 reads CASPRGRQGGETQYF. CDR3 DNA sequence: TGTGCCAGCCCGAGAGGTAGACAGGGCGGGGAGACCCAGTACTTC.

This rearrangement joins TRBV24-1 to TRBJ1-2; 9 bases agree with TRBD1. V lost 0 bases and J lost 0; bases outside the gene matches: 7. The germline V gene encodes CDR1 KGHDR and CDR2 SFDVKD. The CDR3 runs to 18 residues. CDR3 in amino acids: CATSDLRNDRGSNYGYTF. CDR3 DNA sequence: TGTGCCACCAGTGATTTGCGGAATGACAGGGGGTCTAACTATGGCTACACCTTC.

CDR3 protein: CASSSGTLMGGQPQHF. In DNA form, the CDR3 reads TGTGCCAGCAGCTCCGGGACACTCATGGGGGGGCAGCCCCAGCATTTT. The gene calls are TRBV7-2 and TRBJ1-5; a weak D match, TRBD1 (6 bases). The CDR3 is 16 amino acids. Germline V gene lookup returns CDR1 SGHTA and CDR2 FQGNSA. Trimming took 4 bases from V and 7 from J, leaving 20 bases between them.

The chain links TRBV19 to TRBJ1-4; 7 bases match TRBD1. There are 17 residues in the CDR3. Per germline, CDR1 LNHDA and CDR2 SQIVND (reference sequence). V lost 6 bases to trimming and J lost 4 bases; unmatched junction nucleotides: 14. The CDR3 spells CASSPNARQGGNEKLFF. CDR3 in DNA: TGTGCCAGTAGCCCGAATGCCCGACAGGGTGGTAATGAAAAACTGTTTTTT.

The V call is TRBV18, the J call TRBJ2-1; 9 nucleotides agree with TRBD1. The ends lost 0 bases at V and 3 bases at J; junction bases unmatched: 0. The CDR3 runs 15 residues. Per the germline V gene, CDR1 is KGHSH and CDR2 is LQKENI. CDR3 coding DNA: TGTGCCAGCTCACCACCGGGACAGGGCTACAATGAGCAGTTCTTC. This sequence encodes CASSPPGQGYNEQFF. The full variable domain, in which reference TRBV18 and TRBJ2-1 provide the parts outside the CDR3, is NAGVMQNPRHLVRRRGQEARLRCSPMKGHSHVYWYRQLPEEGLKFMVYLQKENIIDESGMPKERFSAEFPKEGPSILRIQQVVRGDSAAYFCASSPPGQGYNEQFFGPGTRLTVL.

The chain couples TRBV6-4 to TRBJ2-2, with TRBD1 matching over 7 bases. The V segment lost 6 bases and the J segment 4 bases; nucleotides outside the gene matches: 2. Germline V gene data show CDR1 as MRHNA and CDR2 as SNTAGT. The CDR3 runs to 13 residues. This chain's CDR3 is CASSNRGTGELFF. In DNA form, the CDR3 reads TGTGCCAGCAGCAACAGGGGCACCGGGGAGCTGTTTTTT.

The chain is built from TRBV5-6 and TRBJ2-1; 9 nucleotides agree with TRBD2. After removal of 3 bases from V and 0 bases from J, the junction contained 4 bases not matched to a gene. Per germline, CDR1 SGHDT and CDR2 YYEEEE. The CDR3 spans 16 residues. CDR3 region: CASSSPGLASYNEQFF. The CDR3 region has the DNA TGTGCCAGCAGCTCGCCGGGACTAGCCTCCTACAATGAGCAGTTCTTC.

CDR3 residues: CASRTTGKETQYF. In DNA, the CDR3 is TGTGCCAGCAGGACGACAGGGAAGGAGACCCAGTACTTC. The chain combines TRBV6-5 with TRBJ2-5; 7 bases agree with TRBD1. The CDR3 has 13 residues. Germline CDR1 MNHEY, CDR2 SVGAGI. V was pared by 6 bases and J by 5 bases, with 6 bases of the junction left unmatched.

The chain has TRBV18 and TRBJ1-1; a possible D gene is TRBD1 (5 bases). The CDR3 totals 15 residues. Germline V gene data show CDR1 as KGHSH and CDR2 as LQKENI. Trimming stripped 3 bases from V and 2 bases from J, with 13 bases between. This CDR3 reads CASSPRTQRNTEAFF. In DNA form, the CDR3 reads TGTGCCAGCTCACCTCGGACACAACGTAACACTGAAGCTTTCTTT.

This clone was detected only once. The chain couples TRBV14 to TRBJ2-5, with 7 bases that match TRBD2. The CDR3 contains 18 residues. Germline V gene lookup returns CDR1 SGHDN and CDR2 FVKESK. V shed 1 base, J shed 4 bases, and the junction held 15 bases outside the gene matches. CDR3 coding DNA: TGTGCCAGCAGCCAAGGTCGACTCCGACTCGGCGGGGGAGAGACCCAGTACTTC. Translated, it gives CASSQGRLRLGGGETQYF.

The chain couples TRBV2 to TRBJ1-2, with TRBD1 identical over 8 bases. This CDR3 comprises 16 residues. Germline V gives CDR1 SNHLY, CDR2 FYNNEI. Trimming at V came to 4 bases and at J to 2 bases, leaving 9 bases not matched to a gene. This chain's CDR3 is CASSGLRRGQNYGYTF. DNA for the CDR3: TGTGCCAGCAGTGGACTGCGCAGGGGGCAAAACTATGGCTACACCTTC.

This clone is a singleton in its sample. The genes are TRBV7-2 and TRBJ2-2; TRBD2 might be the D (6 bases). Germline V gene sequence: CDR1 SGHTA, CDR2 FQGNSA. V lost 0 bases, J lost 6 bases, and 14 bases lay in between. This CDR3 spans 16 amino acids. CDR3 coding DNA: TGTGCCAGCAGCTTAGCTTATGGGAGGATCGCCGGGGAGCTGTTTTTT. As protein: CASSLAYGRIAGELFF.

The genes are TRBV10-3 and TRBJ1-6, with 11 bases matching TRBD1. Germline trimming cut 6 bases from V and 10 bases from J; bases unmatched to any gene: 5. CDR3 length: 14 residues. Germline-derived CDR1 and CDR2 are ENHRY and SYGVKD. The CDR3 region has the DNA TGTGCCATCAGGGGGACAGGGGGAAACTCACCCCTCCACTTT. Protein sequence: CAIRGTGGNSPLHF.

V is TRBV9 and J is TRBJ2-2; the D gene is possibly TRBD1 (6 bases). This CDR3 has 15 residues. CDR1 is SGDLS, CDR2 YYNGEE, per germline. V lost 1 base and J lost 5, with 12 bases in between. The CDR3 region has the DNA TGTGCCAGCAGCGTATCTGGGGGCAGGACCGGGGAGCTGTTTTTT. Translated: CASSVSGGRTGELFF.

The V and J genes are TRBV27 and TRBJ2-3; 9 positions match TRBD1. Trimming took 3 bases from V and 3 from J; bases not matched to a gene: 4. This CDR3 is 15 amino acids long. Germline lookup yields CDR1 MNHEY and CDR2 SMNVEV (reference sequence). CDR3 coding DNA: TGTGCCAGCAGTTTCGCACAGGGGGCTACAGATACGCAGTATTTT. Protein sequence: CASSFAQGATDTQYF.

This clone was seen a single time. J is TRBJ2-1 and V is TRBV27, with D possibly being TRBD2 (6 bases). Trimming stripped 4 bases from V and 11 bases from J, with 15 bases between. The CDR3 is 13 residues long. Germline V lookup: CDR1 MNHEY, CDR2 SMNVEV (reference sequence). CDR3 sequence (DNA): TGTGCCAGCAGTTCCCACGGGACTGGAAAGCAGTTCTTC. Translation gives CASSSHGTGKQFF.

The chain carries TRBV3-1 (or the pseudogene TRBV3-2) and TRBJ1-2; maybe TRBD1 (5 bases). Germline lookup yields CDR1 LGHDT and CDR2 YNNKEL (reference sequence). The CDR3 has 16 amino acids. V gave up 4 bases and J gave up 0 bases, with 15 bases separating them. The CDR3 DNA reads as TGTGCCAGCAGCCCCAGGGCATCGCCAGCTAACTATGGCTACACCTTC. Residues: CASSPRASPANYGYTF.

The rearrangement joins TRBV6-6 to TRBJ2-2, with D possibly being TRBD2 (6 bases). This CDR3 contains 15 residues. Trimming removed 4 bases at V and 1 base at J, with 10 bases between. Germline V gene sequence: CDR1 MNHNY, CDR2 SVGAGI (reference sequence). The CDR3 sequence is CASSWRGVNTGELFF. DNA for the CDR3: TGTGCCAGCAGTTGGAGGGGAGTGAACACCGGGGAGCTGTTTTTT.

The rearrangement links TRBV4-3 to TRBJ1-6; D uncertain. From germline, CDR1 is LGHNA and CDR2 YSLEER. V was shortened by 0 bases and J by 9 bases, with 6 bases between the two germline ends. The CDR3 loop spans 13 amino acids. CDR3 in DNA: TGCGCCAGCAGCCAAGATAGAGTTTCACCCCTCCACTTT. Protein: CASSQDRVSPLHF.

This clone has a handful of counts. This chain links TRBV18 with TRBJ1-1; 10 bases map to TRBD1. CDR3 length: 15 amino acids. The germline V gene has CDR1 KGHSH and CDR2 LQKENI. Trimming at V came to 6 bases and at J to 4 bases, leaving 8 bases not matched to a gene. In DNA, the CDR3 is TGTGCCAGCTCCCTCACCGGGACAGGGGTCACTGAAGCTTTCTTT. Protein: CASSLTGTGVTEAFF.